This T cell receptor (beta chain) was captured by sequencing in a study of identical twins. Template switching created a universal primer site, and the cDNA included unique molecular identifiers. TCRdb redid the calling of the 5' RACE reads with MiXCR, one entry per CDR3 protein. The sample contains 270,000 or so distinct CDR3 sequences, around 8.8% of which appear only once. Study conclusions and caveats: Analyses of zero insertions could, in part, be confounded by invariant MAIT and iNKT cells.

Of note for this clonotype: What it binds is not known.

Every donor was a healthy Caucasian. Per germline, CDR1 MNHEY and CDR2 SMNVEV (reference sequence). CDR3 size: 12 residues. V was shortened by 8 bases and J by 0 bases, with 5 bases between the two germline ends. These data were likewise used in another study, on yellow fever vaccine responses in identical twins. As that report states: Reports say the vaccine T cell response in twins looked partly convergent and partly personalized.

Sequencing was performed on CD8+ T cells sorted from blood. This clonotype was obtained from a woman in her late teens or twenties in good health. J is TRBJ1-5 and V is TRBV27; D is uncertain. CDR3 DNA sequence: TGTGCCAGCGGGGATAGCAATCAGCCCCAGCATTTT. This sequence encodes CASGDSNQPQHF.